The 14 T cell receptor beta chains listed next were all sequenced from one sample in a study of CD8 T cells in ankylosing spondylitis. Each CDR3 protein is one row after TCRdb ran MiXCR on the 5' RACE reads. The sample has 130,000 or so distinct CDR3 sequences, about 10% seen once. The material sequenced was blood, either unsorted or a sorted T cell fraction (not recorded which). The origin of the receptors is a female donor with ankylosing spondylitis or in good health (not recorded which).

At least ten counts were recorded for this clonotype. The chain combines TRBV6-6 with TRBJ2-7; D is unclear. Between the trimmed V and J ends, which lost 5 bases and 0 bases, there was a span of 8 bases. Per germline, CDR1 MNHNY and CDR2 SVGAGI (reference sequence). This CDR3 region has 13 residues. CDR3 sequence reads: CASSLGYSYEQYF. As DNA, the CDR3 is TGTGCCAGCAGTCTAGGATACTCCTACGAGCAGTACTTC.

This clonotype occurred a few times. The chain couples TRBV5-1 to TRBJ2-5, with 9 bases that match TRBD2. The V and J ends lost 2 bases and 1 base, in that order; junction bases with no gene match: 9. The CDR3 consists of 17 residues. Germline-derived CDR1 and CDR2 are SGHRS and YFSETQ. The CDR3 region has the DNA TGCGCCAGCAGCTTACGGAGTGTGGGACTAGCCCAAGAGACCCAGTACTTC. It encodes CASSLRSVGLAQETQYF.

Comment on this clonotype: A read error may explain this, as a much larger clone is one base away. The genes are TRBV19 and TRBJ2-1; D is uncertain. The CDR3 loop spans 18 amino acids. Trimming shortened V by 3 bases and J by 4 bases, and 22 bases separated the two germline ends. CDR1 LNHDA and CDR2 SQIVND come from the germline V gene (reference sequence). CDR3 residues: CASSMGLPFIDQYNEQFF. CDR3 coding DNA: TGTGCCAGTAGTATGGGGTTGCCTTTTATCGACCAGTACAATGAGCAGTTCTTC.

This clonotype was picked up many times. The V gene is TRBV3-1, the J gene TRBJ2-6; a weak D match, TRBD1 (6 bases). V lost 2 bases and J lost 3, with 11 bases in between. CDR1 LGHDT and CDR2 YNNKEL come from the germline V gene (reference sequence). The CDR3 sequence is 16 residues long. CDR3 sequence: CASSQYPGDGANVLTF. The CDR3 nucleotides are TGTGCCAGCAGCCAATACCCAGGGGATGGGGCCAACGTCCTGACTTTC.

The table lists this clonotype with many counts. The CDR3 DNA follows: TGTGCCAGCAGTGGGACAGGGGACCTTCAGTGGTACGAGCAGTACTTC. This translates into CASSGTGDLQWYEQYF. This chain uses TRBV27 with TRBJ2-7, with TRBD1 matching over 10 bases. The germline gives CDR1 MNHEY, CDR2 SMNVEV (reference sequence). The CDR3 is 16 residues long. V lost 5 bases and J lost 4; bases outside the gene matches: 11.

This chain joins TRBV19 and TRBJ2-4; possible D gene TRBD2, 7 bases. The CDR3 consists of 16 residues. Trimming removed 5 bases from V and 1 base from J, with 15 bases in between. Germline-derived CDR1 and CDR2 are LNHDA and SQIVND (reference sequence). The CDR3 DNA sequence: TGTGCCAGTAGTCGCGGGGGCCAGTGGGCCAAAAACATTCAGTACTTC. Translated, it gives CASSRGGQWAKNIQYF.

The gene calls are TRBV20-1 and TRBJ1-5, with D perhaps TRBD1 (5 bases). V was clipped by 0 bases and J by 6 bases, with 12 bases between them. This CDR3 has 14 amino acids. Germline V gene sequence: CDR1 DFQATT, CDR2 SNEGSKA (reference sequence). The CDR3 protein is CSARDRKGAQPQHF. Here the CDR3 DNA reads TGCAGTGCTAGAGATCGGAAAGGGGCTCAGCCCCAGCATTTT.

This clonotype was recorded at least ten times. The chain has TRBV27 and TRBJ2-3, with 13 positions matching TRBD2. Germline trimming cut 5 bases from V and 7 bases from J; bases unmatched to any gene: 6. The CDR3 is 15 residues long. CDR1 and CDR2 from the germline V gene are MNHEY and SMNVEV (reference sequence). In DNA form, the CDR3 reads TGTGCCAGCAGTCCGCGGACTAGCGGGAGTTATACGCAGTATTTT. Amino acid sequence: CASSPRTSGSYTQYF.

This clonotype was recorded many times. The V gene is TRBV24-1, the J gene TRBJ2-1; no clear D gene. Germline assignment: CDR1 KGHDR and CDR2 SFDVKD. This CDR3 is built from 11 residues. Trimming removed 4 bases from V and 6 bases from J, with 3 bases in between. The CDR3 DNA reads TGTGCCACCAGTGAAGTCAATGAGCAGTTCTTC. Encoded protein: CATSEVNEQFF.

About this clonotype: With a much larger clone just one base away, this may be a read error. This sequence joins TRBV12-3 or TRBV12-4 and TRBJ2-7; D remains unclear. V dropped 3 bases and J dropped 4 bases, with 7 bases sitting between them. This CDR3 has 12 residues. The CDR3 nucleotides are TGTGCCAGCAGTTTGGGGAAGTACGAGCAGTACTTC. As protein: CASSLGKYEQYF.

This clonotype was picked up a small number of times. The V call is TRBV11-3, the J call TRBJ2-7, with D unclear. Germline V gives CDR1 SGHNT, CDR2 YENEEA. V was clipped by 5 bases and J by 6 bases, with 14 bases between them. The CDR3 spans 13 residues. The CDR3 spells CASSPFLGSEQYF. CDR3 nucleotide sequence: TGTGCCAGCAGCCCCTTTTTGGGTAGCGAGCAGTACTTC.

Ten or more counts support this clonotype. The V call is TRBV18, the J call TRBJ1-5; no clear D. Deletions cut 1 base from V and 5 bases from J, with 9 bases between. Germline-derived CDR1 and CDR2 are KGHSH and LQKENI. The CDR3 consists of 14 residues. The CDR3 loop is CASSPRQEDQPQHF. As DNA, the CDR3 is TGTGCCAGCTCACCACGGCAGGAGGATCAGCCCCAGCATTTT.

In its sample, this clonotype was seen many times. This chain joins TRBV12-3 or TRBV12-4 and TRBJ2-3; 11 bases map to TRBD2. V lost 6 bases and J lost 2; bases outside the gene matches: 7. CDR3 size: 16 residues. This CDR3 is CASRRASGRLTDTQYF. Written as DNA, the CDR3 is TGTGCCAGCAGGAGGGCTAGCGGGAGGCTCACAGATACGCAGTATTTT.

At least ten counts were recorded for this clonotype. The gene calls are TRBV5-6 and TRBJ1-6; TRBD1 agrees at 8 bases. The V and J ends lost 3 bases and 7 bases, in that order; junction bases with no gene match: 9. The CDR3 loop spans 16 amino acids. Per germline, CDR1 SGHDT and CDR2 YYEEEE. The CDR3 coding sequence is TGTGCCAGCAGCTCACTGGGACAGGCGGGGAATTCACCCCTCCACTTT. Translating gives CASSSLGQAGNSPLHF. Full variable domain (rest looked up from reference TRBV5-6 and TRBJ1-6): DAGVTQSPTHLIKTRGQQVTLRCSPKSGHDTVSWYQQALGQGPQFIFQYYEEEERQRGNFPDRFSGHQFPNYSSELNVNALLLGDSALYLCASSSLGQAGNSPLHFGNGTRLTVT.